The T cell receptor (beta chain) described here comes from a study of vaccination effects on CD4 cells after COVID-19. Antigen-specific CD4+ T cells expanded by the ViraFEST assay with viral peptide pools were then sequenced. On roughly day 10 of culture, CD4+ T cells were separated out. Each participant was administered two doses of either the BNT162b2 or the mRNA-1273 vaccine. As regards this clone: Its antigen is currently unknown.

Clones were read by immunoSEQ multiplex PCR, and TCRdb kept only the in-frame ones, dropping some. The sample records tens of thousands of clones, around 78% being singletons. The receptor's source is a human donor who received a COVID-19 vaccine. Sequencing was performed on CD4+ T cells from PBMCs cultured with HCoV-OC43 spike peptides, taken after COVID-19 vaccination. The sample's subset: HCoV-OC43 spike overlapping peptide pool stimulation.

The CDR3 sequence is CASRGGLNTGELFF. CDR3 coding DNA: TGTGCCAGCAGGGGCGGATTGAACACCGGGGAGCTGTTTTTT. The chain combines TRBV2 with TRBJ2-2; no clear D. Trimming pared 6 bases from V and 1 base from J, leaving 9 bases between. CDR1 and CDR2 (germline): SNHLY, FYNNEI. This CDR3 comprises 14 residues. The full variable domain, with the rest looked up from reference TRBV2 and TRBJ2-2, is EPEVTQTPSHQVTQMGQEVILRCVPISNHLYFYWYRQILGQKVEFLVSFYNNEISEKSEIFDDQFSVERPDGSNFTLKIRSTKLEDSAMYFCASRGGLNTGELFFGEGSRLTVL.